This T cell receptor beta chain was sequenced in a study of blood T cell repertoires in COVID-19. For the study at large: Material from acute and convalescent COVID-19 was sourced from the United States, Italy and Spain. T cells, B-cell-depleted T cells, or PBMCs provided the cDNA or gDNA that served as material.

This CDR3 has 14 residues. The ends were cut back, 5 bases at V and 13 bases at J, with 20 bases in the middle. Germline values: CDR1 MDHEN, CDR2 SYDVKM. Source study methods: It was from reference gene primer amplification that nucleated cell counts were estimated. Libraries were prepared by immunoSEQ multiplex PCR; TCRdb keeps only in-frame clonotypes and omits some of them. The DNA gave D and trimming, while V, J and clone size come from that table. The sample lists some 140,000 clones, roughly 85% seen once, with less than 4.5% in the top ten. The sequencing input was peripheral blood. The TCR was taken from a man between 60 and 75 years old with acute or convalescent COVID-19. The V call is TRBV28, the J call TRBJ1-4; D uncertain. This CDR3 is CASSSPPSGGRLFF. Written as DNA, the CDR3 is TGTGCCAGCAGTAGTCCACCCTCAGGTGGTAGACTGTTTTTT.